This TCR beta chain originates from a study of OX40 agonist ivuxolimab in advanced cancers. Study details: Partial response was recorded in three patients: one hepatocellular carcinoma and two cutaneous melanoma cases. General study points: In CD8+ T cells, expanded clones were on average more numerous than in CD4+. Low normalized T-cell clonal expansion also characterized some of the nonresponders.

The CDR3 contains 15 residues. Germline values: CDR1 MDHEN, CDR2 SYDVKM. V was trimmed by 5 bases and J by 4 bases, leaving 17 bases between them. Sequenced by immunoSEQ multiplex PCR; TCRdb stores in-frame clones only, minus some. This table holds over 10,000 clones, around nine tenths found once. This clone was counted only a few times. Its antigen is unidentified. No patient had autoimmune disease or received systemic immunosuppression. This sequence originates from an adult with an advanced solid tumor such as melanoma, head and neck, liver or kidney cancer. The source material was CD4+ or CD8+ T cells sorted from blood, sampled in a trial of the OX40 agonist ivuxolimab. The chain is built from TRBV28 and TRBJ2-5; D is perhaps TRBD2 (5 bases). The CDR3 loop is CASSPPLGVGETQYF. The CDR3 nucleotides read TGTGCCAGCAGTCCCCCTTTGGGAGTTGGAGAGACCCAGTACTTC. The full variable domain, its missing parts supplied by reference TRBV28 and TRBJ2-5, is DVKVTQSSRYLVKRTGEKVFLECVQDMDHENMFWYRQDPGLGLRLIYFSYDVKMKEKGDIPEGYSVSREKKERFSLILESASTNQTSMYLCASSPPLGVGETQYFGPGTRLLVL.